The 29 T cell receptor beta chains in this list originate from one sample, sequenced in a study of molecular identifiers for immune sequencing clone quantification. Each CDR3 protein is one row after TCRdb ran MiXCR on the PCR reads. The data contain 40,000 to 45,000 distinct CDR3 sequences, more than 20% of them singletons. Sequencing was done on a sample of naive CD8+ T cells from blood, with Jurkat cell RNA spiked in. Subset described: FACS-sorted CD8+CD4-CCR7+CD45RA+ naive T cells. These receptors were obtained from a human donor in good health. Some libraries in this study had Jurkat cell RNA spiked in.

This clonotype was detected ten times or more. The chain couples TRBV12-3 or TRBV12-4 to TRBJ1-5, with D unclear. Trimming left V 3 bases short and J 2 bases short, with 8 bases between. The length of the CDR3 is 14 residues. The CDR3 DNA is TGTGCCAGCAGTTTCTCGCTTGGCAATCAGCCCCAGCATTTT. Translation: CASSFSLGNQPQHF.

This clonotype was counted at least ten times. The chain carries TRBV4-1 and TRBJ1-1; D might be TRBD1 (6 bases). This CDR3 spans 18 amino acids. CDR1 MGHRA and CDR2 YSYEKL come from the germline V gene. V gave up 1 base and J gave up 1 base, with 19 bases separating them. CDR3 loop: CASSQVVVTGAENTEAFF. CDR3 sequence (DNA): TGCGCCAGCAGCCAAGTTGTGGTGACAGGAGCTGAGAACACTGAAGCTTTCTTT.

This clonotype was detected a few times. Since a much larger clone is just one base distant, this may be a read error. The chain couples TRBV11-2 to TRBJ2-5, with D perhaps TRBD1 (5 bases). Per the germline V gene, CDR1 is SGHAT and CDR2 is FQNNGV. The CDR3 is made up of 14 amino acids. CDR3 nucleotide sequence: TGTGCCAGCAGCCCCTGGGGCTTCCAAGAGCCCCAGTACTTC. Its translation is CASSPWGFQEPQYF.

CDR3 nucleotides: TGTGCCAGCAGTTTTTCTATGGTTAATGAGCAGTTCTTC. Translation gives CASSFSMVNEQFF. The chain couples TRBV6-2 or TRBV6-3 to TRBJ2-1, with D unresolved. The length of the CDR3 is 13 residues. Trimming took off 4 bases at V and 7 bases at J, with 11 bases between the two ends. Germline V gene lookup returns CDR1 MNHEY and CDR2 SVGEGT.

As to this clonotype: At one of its ends the junction is not consistent with the germline gene, which may arise from a read error. The chain joins TRBV6-5 to TRBJ2-6; D is perhaps TRBD1 (6 bases). The CDR3 covers 18 residues. Germline V gives CDR1 MNHEY, CDR2 SVGAGI. The CDR3 nucleotides read TGTGCCAGCAGTTACTCCCCAGGGGTCTTGTCCGGGGCCGACGTCCTGACTTTC. Protein product: CASSYSPGVLSGADVLTF.

This clonotype was recorded at least ten times. This sequence joins TRBV6-5 and TRBJ1-2; D remains unclear. The CDR3 has 12 residues. V lost 5 bases to trimming and J lost 2 bases, with 6 bases between them. Per the germline V gene, CDR1 is MNHEY and CDR2 is SVGAGI. As DNA, the CDR3 is TGTGCCAGCAGTGACGAGAACTATGGCTACACCTTC. Translating gives CASSDENYGYTF.

This clonotype was seen at least ten times. This chain uses TRBV19 with TRBJ1-1; possible D gene TRBD1, 5 bases. The CDR3 length is 15 residues. V was cut by 3 bases and J by 1 base, with 12 bases left in between. Germline lookup yields CDR1 LNHDA and CDR2 SQIVND (reference sequence). CDR3 in amino acids: CASSIWGSGNTEAFF. CDR3 DNA sequence: TGTGCCAGTAGTATTTGGGGGTCGGGGAACACTGAAGCTTTCTTT.

At least ten counts were recorded for this clonotype. The genes are TRBV29-1 and TRBJ2-1; 13 nucleotides agree with TRBD2. After removal of 4 bases from V and 8 bases from J, the junction contained 14 bases not matched to a gene. The CDR3 extends over 17 amino acids. Germline CDR1 SQVTM, CDR2 ANQGSEA. The CDR3 here is CSVAGLAGEKVGDEQFF. The CDR3 DNA follows: TGCAGCGTTGCAGGACTAGCGGGAGAAAAGGTGGGCGATGAGCAGTTCTTC.

The genes are TRBV30 and TRBJ2-1; TRBD1 aligns across 12 bases. The J segment lost 8 bases and the V segment lost 4 bases, leaving 6 bases of the junction unmatched. Per the germline V gene, CDR1 is GTSNPN and CDR2 is SVGIG (reference sequence). CDR3 length: 14 amino acids. CDR3 loop: CAWKGTGGLDEQFF. DNA for the CDR3: TGTGCCTGGAAAGGGACAGGGGGCTTGGATGAGCAGTTCTTC.

This clonotype has ten or more counts. One end of the junction does not line up with germline, which may come from a read error. The J gene is TRBJ2-5, the V gene TRBV28; TRBD2 might be the D (6 bases). This CDR3 region has 15 residues. Germline-derived CDR1 and CDR2 are MDHEN and SYDVKM. CDR3 sequence reads: CASNLGGTYQETQYF. CDR3 nucleotides: TGTGCCAGCAATTTAGGCGGGACGTACCAAGAGACCCAGTACTTC.

Only a few counts were recorded for this clonotype. The chain carries TRBV9 and TRBJ2-1, with D perhaps given as TRBD1 or TRBD2 (5 bases each). Deletions cut 4 bases from V and 7 bases from J, with 12 bases between. There are 13 residues in the CDR3. Germline V gene lookup returns CDR1 SGDLS and CDR2 YYNGEE. The DNA of the CDR3 is TGTGCCAGCAGCCCAAGTGGGGGAAATGAGCAGTTCTTC. Its protein product is CASSPSGGNEQFF.

This clonotype has a count of ten or more. This rearrangement joins TRBV28 to TRBJ2-5; unclear D gene. The CDR3 covers 13 residues. From germline, CDR1 is MDHEN and CDR2 SYDVKM. V lost 6 bases and J lost 5, with 13 bases in between. CDR3 sequence: CASSLGPRETQYF. The CDR3 bases are TGTGCCAGCAGCCTAGGCCCCCGGGAGACCCAGTACTTC. Full variable domain (outside the CDR3, taken from reference TRBV28 and TRBJ2-5): DVKVTQSSRYLVKRTGEKVFLECVQDMDHENMFWYRQDPGLGLRLIYFSYDVKMKEKGDIPEGYSVSREKKERFSLILESASTNQTSMYLCASSLGPRETQYFGPGTRLLVL.

This clonotype was observed many times. This chain links TRBV20-1 with TRBJ2-3, with 12 bases aligning to TRBD2. Trimming at V came to 7 bases and at J to 4 bases, leaving 6 bases not matched to a gene. The CDR3 is 14 amino acids. CDR1 is DFQATT, CDR2 SNEGSKA, per germline (reference sequence). CDR3 loop: CSVGTSGYPDTQYF. In nucleotides, the CDR3 is TGCAGTGTCGGGACTAGCGGGTATCCAGATACGCAGTATTTT.

Comment on this clonotype: It may be a read error: a sequence one base away is much more abundant. The chain links TRBV9 to TRBJ2-6; D not certain. Germline V gene sequence: CDR1 SGDLS, CDR2 YYNGEE. CDR3 size: 15 residues. CDR3 nucleotides: TGTACCAGCAGCGAAGTCCGGTCTGGGGCCAACGTCCTGACTTTC. It encodes CTSSEVRSGANVLTF.

V gene TRBV4-3 combines with J gene TRBJ2-1, with 8 bases lining up with TRBD2. V dropped 0 bases and J dropped 0; count of bases not matched to a gene: 1. The CDR3 totals 16 residues. The V gene's germline CDR1 is LGHNA and CDR2 YSLEER. The CDR3 bases are TGCGCCAGCAGCCAAGACGGGAGGGGCTCCTACAATGAGCAGTTCTTC. Translating gives CASSQDGRGSYNEQFF.

Many counts were recorded for this clonotype. The chain employs TRBV20-1 and TRBJ2-1; 9 positions match TRBD1. The CDR3 is made up of 20 amino acids. V gave up 2 bases and J gave up 0 bases; unmatched junction bases: 17. Germline V gene lookup returns CDR1 DFQATT and CDR2 SNEGSKA (reference sequence). CDR3 amino acids: CSARFSGTGYERNSYNEQFF. CDR3 sequence (DNA): TGCAGTGCTAGATTCTCCGGGACAGGGTACGAGAGGAACTCCTACAATGAGCAGTTCTTC.

This clonotype was recorded many times. The chain links TRBV20-1 to TRBJ2-7, with D unresolved. Trimming took off 3 bases at V and 4 bases at J, with 4 bases between the two ends. Per the germline V gene, CDR1 is DFQATT and CDR2 is SNEGSKA (reference sequence). The CDR3 is 10 residues long. The chain's CDR3 is CSASEYEQYF. CDR3 nucleotides: TGCAGTGCTAGCGAGTACGAGCAGTACTTC.

This clonotype was detected ten times or more. The chain combines TRBV11-2 with TRBJ2-3; D possibly corresponds to TRBD2 (6 bases). The CDR3 runs to 12 residues. CDR1 and CDR2 from the germline V gene are SGHAT and FQNNGV. The V end lost 8 bases, the J end lost 4 bases, and 10 bases lay between the germline ends. The CDR3 nucleotides are TGTGCCAGCGGGGGGAGTTCAGATACGCAGTATTTT. It is translated as CASGGSSDTQYF.

Turning to this clonotype: A much larger clone lies a single base off, so this may be a read error. The conserved phenylalanine or tryptophan is not found at the CDR3 terminus, so this likely reflects a read error. The CDR3 region is CAWNAAPGLARSGELFS. Written as DNA, the CDR3 is TGTGCCTGGAACGCAGCACCGGGACTAGCGAGGTCCGGGGAGCTGTTTTCT. The gene calls are TRBV30 and TRBJ2-2; 10 bases fit TRBD2. This CDR3 comprises 17 residues. Germline-derived CDR1 and CDR2 are GTSNPN and SVGIG (reference sequence). With V trimmed by 4 bases and J by 6 bases, 14 bases remained unmatched.

Points on this clonotype: Germline is not matched at one junction end, which may reflect a read error. The chain recombines TRBV5-6 with TRBJ2-7; 7 bases line up with TRBD1. This CDR3 is 14 amino acids long. Germline lookup yields CDR1 SGHDT and CDR2 YYEEEE. CDR3 residues: CASCFGTASYEQYF. For the CDR3, the DNA is TGTGCCAGCTGCTTTGGGACAGCGTCCTACGAGCAGTACTTC.

The V gene is TRBV19, the J gene TRBJ2-1, with a possible D match to TRBD2 (6 bases). CDR1 LNHDA and CDR2 SQIVND come from the germline V gene (reference sequence). The CDR3 is 14 residues long. V lost 5 bases and J lost 0, with 8 bases in between. The CDR3 here is CASSSGSSYNEQFF. As DNA, the CDR3 is TGTGCCAGTAGTTCCGGGAGCTCCTACAATGAGCAGTTCTTC.

This clonotype occurred many times. J is TRBJ2-6 and V is TRBV6-5; 8 nucleotides line up with TRBD2. This CDR3 is 17 amino acids long. Germline lookup yields CDR1 MNHEY and CDR2 SVGAGI. The junction had 4 bases not matched to a gene; V was cut back by 2 bases and J by 1 base. The CDR3 coding sequence is TGTGCCAGCAGTTACGCGGGGGGCTTATCTGGGGCCAACGTCCTGACTTTC. It encodes CASSYAGGLSGANVLTF.

This clonotype was detected ten times or more. This chain joins TRBV20-1 and TRBJ2-1, with D possibly being TRBD2 (5 bases). V dropped 0 bases and J dropped 0 bases, with 12 bases sitting between them. The germline CDR1 and CDR2 sequences are DFQATT and SNEGSKA (reference sequence). CDR3 length: 16 amino acids. The CDR3 nucleotides read TGCAGTGCTAGAGATACGGGAAAAAGCTCCTACAATGAGCAGTTCTTC. The encoded protein is CSARDTGKSSYNEQFF.

This clonotype has only a few counts. An end of the junction differs from the germline gene, which may be a read error. The genes are TRBV4-1 and TRBJ2-7; 7 positions agree with TRBD1. The CDR3 is 15 residues long. Germline V CDR1 and CDR2: MGHRA, YSYEKL. The CDR3 DNA is TGCGCCAGCGGCCAACTCCCGGACAGGATCTACGAGCAGTACTTC. It encodes CASGQLPDRIYEQYF.

This clonotype was counted a single time. The chain has TRBV7-2 and TRBJ2-3; 9 bases align to TRBD2. V was clipped by 10 bases and J by 1 base; unmatched bases: 3. Germline V gene sequence: CDR1 SGHTA, CDR2 FQGNSA. The CDR3 has 13 residues. CDR3 region: CATRLAGTDTQYF. CDR3 DNA: TGTGCCACCAGACTAGCGGGCACAGATACGCAGTATTTT. Based on the CDR3 plus reference TRBV7-2 and TRBJ2-3, the full variable domain is GAGVSQSPSNKVTEKGKDVELRCDPISGHTALYWYRQSLGQGLEFLIYFQGNSAPDKSGLPSDRFSAERTGGSVSTLTIQRTQQEDSAVYLCATRLAGTDTQYFGPGTRLTVL.

This clonotype was picked up many times. The J gene is TRBJ2-4, the V gene TRBV7-9; D could derive from TRBD1 or TRBD2 (5 bases each). V dropped 8 bases and J dropped 6 bases, with 11 bases sitting between them. The CDR3 runs to 12 residues. Germline CDR1 and CDR2: SEHNR and FQNEAQ (reference sequence). In DNA, the CDR3 is TGTGCCAGCTTGGGACCTCTAAACATTCAGTACTTC. Translation gives CASLGPLNIQYF.

This clonotype was observed many times. CDR3 protein: CASSEWGWQPQHF. CDR3 in DNA: TGTGCCAGCAGTGAGTGGGGGTGGCAGCCCCAGCATTTT. This chain links TRBV6-4 with TRBJ1-5; D is perhaps TRBD1 (5 bases). This CDR3 is 13 amino acids long. The germline gives CDR1 MRHNA, CDR2 SNTAGT. Trimming cost V 3 bases and J 7 bases, with 10 bases left between them.

A note on this clonotype: The CDR3 does not close with the conserved phenylalanine or tryptophan, likely indicating a read error. This chain links TRBV12-3 or TRBV12-4 with TRBJ2-7; TRBD1 matches 10 bases. The CDR3 contains 16 residues. J lost 4 bases, V lost 0 bases, and 6 bases had no gene match. The CDR3 here is CASSLASDRGRYEQYS. The CDR3 DNA sequence: TGTGCCAGCAGTTTAGCGTCGGACAGGGGGAGGTACGAGCAGTACTCC.

This clonotype was detected ten times or more. This chain links TRBV7-2 with TRBJ2-3; 11 bases are shared with TRBD1. The CDR3 loop spans 17 amino acids. The germline CDR1 and CDR2 sequences are SGHTA and FQGNSA. The V and J ends lost 6 bases and 4 bases, in that order; junction bases with no gene match: 12. CDR3 DNA: TGTGCCAGCAGTTCCTCAACCGGGACAGGGGGTGCAGATACGCAGTATTTT. Translation: CASSSSTGTGGADTQYF.